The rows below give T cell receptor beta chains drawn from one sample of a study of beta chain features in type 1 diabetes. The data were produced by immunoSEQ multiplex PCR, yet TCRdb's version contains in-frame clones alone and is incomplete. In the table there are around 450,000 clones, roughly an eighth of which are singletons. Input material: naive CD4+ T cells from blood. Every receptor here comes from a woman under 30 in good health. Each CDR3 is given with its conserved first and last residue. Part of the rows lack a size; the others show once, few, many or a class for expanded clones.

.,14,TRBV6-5,CASSTGQGVDGYTF
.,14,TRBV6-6,CASSYSGSTGELFF
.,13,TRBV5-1,CASSLGVGGEQYF
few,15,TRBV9,CASSVGAGTYNEQFF
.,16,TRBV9,CASSVGAGGSPYEQYF
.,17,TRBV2,CASSELRLAGEMNEQFF
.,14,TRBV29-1,CSVPGEGSNQPQHF
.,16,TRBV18,CASSPTSPSRGAGYTF
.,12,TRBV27,CASSRYQETQYF
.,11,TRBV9,CASSRGYEQYF
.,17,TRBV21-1,CASSKVVGLSSYNEQFF
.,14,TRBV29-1,CSVAQGGFVTEAFF
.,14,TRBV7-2,CASSLDPHQETQYF
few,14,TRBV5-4,CASSLDLRSYEQYF
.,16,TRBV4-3,CASSQSMPSSGNEQFF
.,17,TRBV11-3,CASSPYEQAGGPIEQYF
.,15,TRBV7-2,CASSWATILDGELFF
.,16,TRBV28,CASSFSSASGQETQYF
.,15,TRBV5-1,CASSPDRGDTDTQYF
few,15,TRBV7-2,CASSLARGTGKSLFF
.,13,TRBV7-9,CASSLTTDTEAFF
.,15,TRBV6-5,CASRGGQGSTNEQFF
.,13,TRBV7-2,CASSLEREETQYF
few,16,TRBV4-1,CASSQGWSDSTDTQYF
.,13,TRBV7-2,CASSLQPWVKLFF
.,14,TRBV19,CASSFLPGLNEQFF
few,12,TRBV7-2,CASSSGGSEQFF
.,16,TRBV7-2,CASSPSGAARLYEQYF
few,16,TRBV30,CAWINSGGRAQHEQYF
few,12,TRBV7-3,CASSLSGAGQFF
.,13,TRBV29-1,CSAGGTGTEKLFF
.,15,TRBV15,CATSRDSGAYNEQFF
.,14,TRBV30,CAWSVGRTNTEAFF
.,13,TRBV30,CAWSVAGYTEAFF
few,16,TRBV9,CASSVSPQGGVNEQFF
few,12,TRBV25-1,CASSEPVGPQHF
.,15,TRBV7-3,CASNLDGVGYNEQFF
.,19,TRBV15,CATSSPIRLAGSGQETQYF
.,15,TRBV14,CASRAGQGPFYEQYF
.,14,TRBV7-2,CASSFLAGGYEQYF
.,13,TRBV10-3,CAISTDREDGYTF
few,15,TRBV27,CASSSLAGPYNEQFF
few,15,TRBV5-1,CASSSGTSGDVTQYF
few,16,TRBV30,CAWSVKGGVPGNTIYF
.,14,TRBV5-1,CASSFREGSTEAFF
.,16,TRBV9,CASSSRGGGNTGELFF
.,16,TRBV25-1,CASRHSGTSGTDTQYF
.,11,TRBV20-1,CSARFIGELFF